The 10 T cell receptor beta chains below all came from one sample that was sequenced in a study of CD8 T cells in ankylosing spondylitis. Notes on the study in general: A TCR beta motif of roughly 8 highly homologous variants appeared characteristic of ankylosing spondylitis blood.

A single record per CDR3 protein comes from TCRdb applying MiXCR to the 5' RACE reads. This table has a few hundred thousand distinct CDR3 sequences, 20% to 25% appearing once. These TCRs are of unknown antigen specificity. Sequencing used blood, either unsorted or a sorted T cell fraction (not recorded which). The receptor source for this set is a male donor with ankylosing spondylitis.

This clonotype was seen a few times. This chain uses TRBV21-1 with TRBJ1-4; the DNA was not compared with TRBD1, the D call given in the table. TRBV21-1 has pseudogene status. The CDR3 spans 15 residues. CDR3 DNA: TGTGCCAGCAGCAAAGCCAGGGAGTCGCATGAAAAACTGTTTTTT. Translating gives CASSKARESHEKLFF.

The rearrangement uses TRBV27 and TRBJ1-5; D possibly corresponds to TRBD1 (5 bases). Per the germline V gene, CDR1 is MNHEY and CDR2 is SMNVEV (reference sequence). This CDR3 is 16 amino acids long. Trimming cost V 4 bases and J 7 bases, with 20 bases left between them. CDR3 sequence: CASSYGTPDGGQPQHF. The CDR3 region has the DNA TGTGCCAGCAGTTATGGGACTCCGGACGGGGGACAGCCCCAGCATTTT.

The CDR3 coding sequence is TGTGCCAGCTCACCCCGCCTAGCGGGAGTGCTGAACACCGGGGAGCTGTTTTTT. It is translated as CASSPRLAGVLNTGELFF. V is TRBV18 and J is TRBJ2-2; 10 bases map to TRBD2. This CDR3 spans 18 amino acids. Germline CDR1 and CDR2: KGHSH and LQKENI. Losses at the gene ends were 3 bases for V and 1 base for J; bases not matched to a gene: 8. The variable domain in full, with the rest retrieved from reference TRBV18 and TRBJ2-2, is NAGVMQNPRHLVRRRGQEARLRCSPMKGHSHVYWYRQLPEEGLKFMVYLQKENIIDESGMPKERFSAEFPKEGPSILRIQQVVRGDSAAYFCASSPRLAGVLNTGELFFGEGSRLTVL.

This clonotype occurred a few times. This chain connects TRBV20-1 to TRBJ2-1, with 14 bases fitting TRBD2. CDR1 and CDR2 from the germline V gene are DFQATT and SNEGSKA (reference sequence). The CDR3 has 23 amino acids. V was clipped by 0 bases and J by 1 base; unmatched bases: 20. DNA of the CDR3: TGCAGTGCTAGAGATCCCGGACTAGCGGGAGGTCTGAGGAGAGCTCGATCCTACAATGAGCAGTTCTTC. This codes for CSARDPGLAGGLRRARSYNEQFF.

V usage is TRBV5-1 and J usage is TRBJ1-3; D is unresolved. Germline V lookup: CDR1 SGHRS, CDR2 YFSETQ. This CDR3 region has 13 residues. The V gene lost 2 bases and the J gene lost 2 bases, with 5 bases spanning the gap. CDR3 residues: CASSFTAGNTIYF. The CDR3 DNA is TGCGCCAGCAGCTTTACCGCTGGAAACACCATATATTTT. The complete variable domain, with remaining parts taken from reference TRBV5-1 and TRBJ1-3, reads KAGVTQTPRYLIKTRGQQVTLSCSPISGHRSVSWYQQTPGQGLQFLFEYFSETQRNKGNFPGRFSGRQFSNSRSEMNVSTLELGDSALYLCASSFTAGNTIYFGEGSWLTVV.

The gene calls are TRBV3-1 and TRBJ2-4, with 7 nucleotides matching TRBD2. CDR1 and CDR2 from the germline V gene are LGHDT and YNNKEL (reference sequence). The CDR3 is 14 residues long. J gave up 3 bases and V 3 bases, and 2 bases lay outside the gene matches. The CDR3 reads CASSQQRGKNIQYF. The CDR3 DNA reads TGTGCCAGCAGCCAGCAGCGGGGCAAAAACATTCAGTACTTC.

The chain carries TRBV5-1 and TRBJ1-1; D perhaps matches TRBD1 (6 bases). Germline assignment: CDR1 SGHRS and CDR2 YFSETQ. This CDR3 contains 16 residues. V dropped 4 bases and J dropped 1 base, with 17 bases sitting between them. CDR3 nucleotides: TGCGCCAGCAGCCCGGGGGCGCGGGGGACGAACACTGAAGCTTTCTTT. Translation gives CASSPGARGTNTEAFF.

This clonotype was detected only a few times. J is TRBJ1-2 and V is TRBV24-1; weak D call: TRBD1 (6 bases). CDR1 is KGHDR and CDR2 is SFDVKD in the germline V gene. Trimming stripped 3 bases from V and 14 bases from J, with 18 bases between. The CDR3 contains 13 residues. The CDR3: CATSDRALGAETF. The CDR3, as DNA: TGTGCCACCAGTGATCGTGCGTTGGGGGCAGAAACCTTC.

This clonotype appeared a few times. Here the CDR3 DNA reads TGCAGCGCAAGAGCGGGGGATCAGCCCCAGCATTTT. This codes for CSARAGDQPQHF. The rearrangement joins TRBV29-1 to TRBJ1-5, with D possibly matching TRBD1 (5 bases). The V end was cut by 7 bases, the J end by 5 bases, with 12 bases between. Looked up from germline, CDR1 is SQVTM and CDR2 is ANQGSEA. This CDR3 has 12 amino acids.

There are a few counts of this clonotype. CDR3 in DNA: TGTGCCATCAGTTCACTAGCGAGCACTAGCACAGATACGCAGTATTTT. Translation gives CAISSLASTSTDTQYF. The chain has TRBV10-3 and TRBJ2-3, with 7 bases that match TRBD2. The CDR3 has 16 residues. V was pared by 5 bases and J by 0 bases, with 8 bases of the junction left unmatched. Per the germline V gene, CDR1 is ENHRY and CDR2 is SYGVKD.